The subject of this entry is one T cell receptor beta chain. Its cognate antigen is unknown. This sample was taken from a study of cytomegalovirus exposure and HLA in healthy donors. General study points: There were some public TCRs occurring in many donors, but most TCR sequences were rare. There were a few CMV-associated chains whose specificity for CMV antigens was confirmed in vitro.

V lost 4 bases to trimming and J lost 3 bases, with 19 bases between them. From germline, CDR1 is SGHNT and CDR2 YYREEE (reference sequence). The length of the CDR3 is 16 residues. Vbeta (60) and Jbeta (13) primers were used in the PCR. Assay: immunoSEQ multiplex PCR; the TCRdb copy retains only in-frame clones and omits some. The profile shows fewer than 250,000 clones, around 79% of them singletons. Specimen: PBMCs. The sequence was collected from a male donor in good health and CMV-seropositive. This sequence joins TRBV5-4 and TRBJ2-5, with D perhaps TRBD2 (5 bases). The CDR3 sequence: CASSPNPFPGEETQYF. Here the CDR3 DNA reads TGTGCCAGCAGCCCTAACCCTTTTCCCGGGGAAGAGACCCAGTACTTC.